These T cell receptor beta chains were read from a single sample in a study of beta chain features in type 1 diabetes. Clones were read by immunoSEQ multiplex PCR, and TCRdb kept only the in-frame ones, dropping some. Among 300,000 to 350,000 clones, roughly 8% were seen once, and the ten largest hold 0.44%. Material for sequencing was central memory CD4+ T cells from blood. The receptors were gathered from a woman younger than 35 in good health. Both conserved end residues are part of each CDR3. A D gene is named only where the DNA matches it firmly. The size field is filled for only some rows; it gives once, few, many or a size class.

>TRBJ2-1|NA|TRBD2|TRBV7-3
TGTGCCAGCAGCTCCGTAGCGGGAGTGGGCAATGAGCAGTTCTTC
CASSSVAGVGNEQFF
>TRBJ2-7|few|NA|TRBV6-5
TGTGCCAGCGGCCCGAGTCTGTGGGATGCCTACGAGCAGTACTTC
CASGPSLWDAYEQYF
>TRBJ2-2|few|NA|TRBV14
TGTGCCAGCAGCCAAGATTTTCGGGGGGCCTTCGGGGAGCTGTTTTTT
CASSQDFRGAFGELFF
>TRBJ1-1|few|NA|TRBV10-3
TGTGCCATCAGTGGTGTTTCAGGATACACTGAAGCTTTCTTT
CAISGVSGYTEAFF
>TRBJ2-1|many|NA|TRBV2
TGTGCCAGCAGTTTTAGACAGACAATGGTCAATGAGCAGTTCTTC
CASSFRQTMVNEQFF
>TRBJ2-3|few|NA|TRBV4-1
TGCGCCAGCAGTCCCGAAGGTGGCACAGATACGCAGTATTTT
CASSPEGGTDTQYF
>TRBJ1-2|few|NA|TRBV7-2
TGTGCCAGCAGCCAATCAATGGCAGATGGCTACACCTTC
CASSQSMADGYTF
>TRBJ2-7|many|NA|TRBV29-1
TGCAGCGTTGTTGACATCAACCACGAGCAGTACTTC
CSVVDINHEQYF
>TRBJ2-7|NA|TRBD1|TRBV6-6
TGTGCCAGCAGGACGACAGGGGCCCACTTCCACGAGCAGTACTTC
CASRTTGAHFHEQYF
>TRBJ1-2|NA|NA|TRBV29-1
TGCAGCGTTGAGAAGGGATTGGAGGGCTACACCTTC
CSVEKGLEGYTF
>TRBJ2-1|few|TRBD2|TRBV11-3
TGTGCCAGCAGCCCCCCTGGACTAGCGGGAAGGGCTCAATACAATGAGCAGTTCTTC
CASSPPGLAGRAQYNEQFF
>TRBJ2-5|few|NA|TRBV2
TGTGCCAGCAGTCCTCGGGCAGAGACCCAGTACTTC
CASSPRAETQYF
>TRBJ2-7|few|TRBD2|TRBV6-5
TGTGCCAGCAAGTCCGGGACTAGCGGCTACGAGCAGTACTTC
CASKSGTSGYEQYF
>TRBJ2-7|NA|TRBD1|TRBV4-2
TGTGCCAGCAGCCAAGATGCAGGGGGCTCCTACGAGCAGTACTTC
CASSQDAGGSYEQYF
>TRBJ2-2|NA|NA|TRBV4-3
TGCGCCAGCAGCCAAGGACTACTTTACACCGGGGAGCTGTTTTTT
CASSQGLLYTGELFF
>TRBJ2-7|few|NA|TRBV19
TGTGCCAGTAGTATGGGCCCTTTGGAGGGGGTCTACGAGCAGTACTTC
CASSMGPLEGVYEQYF
>TRBJ2-7|NA|NA|TRBV5-1
TGCGCCAGCAGCGGTGGACTGCCCCTTTACGGCGAGCAGTACTTC
CASSGGLPLYGEQYF
>TRBJ2-4|few|NA|TRBV9
TGTGCCAGCAGCGTAGGAACTAGTTCCCACATTCAGTACTTC
CASSVGTSSHIQYF
>TRBJ2-3|few|NA|TRBV11-2
TGTGCCAGCAGCTCAAGGTGGGGGAGCACAGATACGCAGTATTTT
CASSSRWGSTDTQYF
>TRBJ2-7|many|TRBD1|TRBV28
TGTGCCAGCAGTTCCCAGGGGACAGGGATAACTCTCTACTTC
CASSSQGTGITLYF
>TRBJ2-3|NA|TRBD2|TRBV5-1
TGCGCCAGCAGCTTGGGACTAGCGGGGCCCACAGATACGCAGTATTTT
CASSLGLAGPTDTQYF
>TRBJ2-5|few|NA|TRBV18
TGTGCCAGCTCACCATTTCGGGATCCACGGGAGACCCAGTACTTC
CASSPFRDPRETQYF
>TRBJ1-2|many|NA|TRBV7-2
TGTGCCAGCAGCCTTCTTACGGAGGCCTATGGCTACACCTTC
CASSLLTEAYGYTF
>TRBJ2-7|few|NA|TRBV4-2
TGTGCCAGCAGCCAAGATATCCGGGTCGCCGAGCAGTACTTC
CASSQDIRVAEQYF
>TRBJ2-3|few|NA|TRBV6-6
TGTGCCAGCAGTTACTCGAGTAGGGGCGGCACAGATACGCAGTATTTT
CASSYSSRGGTDTQYF
>TRBJ2-7|NA|TRBD2|TRBV29-1
TGCAGCGTTGAGATAGCCGTGGCGGGAGCCTACGAGCAGTACTTC
CSVEIAVAGAYEQYF
>TRBJ2-1|NA|NA|TRBV4-3
TGCGCCAGCAGCCAAGCCCTATCAGCGGTATCATACAATGAGCAGTTCTTC
CASSQALSAVSYNEQFF
>TRBJ2-5|few|NA|TRBV7-2
TGTGCCAGCAGCTTTCGTTCCGGTCTGGAGACCCAGTACTTC
CASSFRSGLETQYF
>TRBJ2-3|few|TRBD2|TRBV5-1
TGCGCCAGCAGCAAGCCGGGACTAGCGGGACCCCGCCCCACAGATACGCAGTATTTT
CASSKPGLAGPRPTDTQYF
>TRBJ2-5|few|NA|TRBV27
TGTGCCAGCAGTTTATTGAAGGAGACCCAGTACTTC
CASSLLKETQYF
>TRBJ2-1|NA|NA|TRBV15
TGTGCCACCAGCTCGCGTAACAGGGGGGGATCCTACAATGAGCAGTTCTTC
CATSSRNRGGSYNEQFF
>TRBJ1-5|once|NA|TRBV7-2
TGCGCCAGCAGCCAAGATCCGGGGGCGGGTTATCAGCCCCAGCATTTT
CASSQDPGAGYQPQHF
>TRBJ2-5|NA|NA|TRBV7-2
TGTGCCAGCAGCCTTAACCGGGTAGAGACCCAGTACTTC
CASSLNRVETQYF
>TRBJ1-2|many|TRBD1|TRBV9
TGTGCCAGCAGCAAACTAGGGACAGGGTCGGGATATGGCTACACCTTC
CASSKLGTGSGYGYTF
>TRBJ1-1|few|NA|TRBV7-2
TGTGCCAGCAGCTTAGCGGGGTTCGGTGAAGCTTTCTTT
CASSLAGFGEAFF
>TRBJ1-2|NA|NA|TRBV19
TGTGCCAGTAGTATGGGGGGTTCACGGAACTATGGCTACACCTTC
CASSMGGSRNYGYTF
>TRBJ2-3|NA|NA|TRBV4-1
TGCGCCAGCAGCCAATCCCGCTTGGATACGCAGTATTTT
CASSQSRLDTQYF
>TRBJ1-1|NA|NA|TRBV5-1
TGCGCCAGCAGCTTGCAACAGGGTAACACTGAAGCTTTCTTT
CASSLQQGNTEAFF
>TRBJ2-3|few|NA|TRBV4-3
TGCGCCAGCAGCCACGGCGGGAGCACAGATACGCAGTATTTT
CASSHGGSTDTQYF
>TRBJ1-2|NA|NA|TRBV10-3
TGTGCCATCAGTCCAGGGGACTATGGCTACACCTTC
CAISPGDYGYTF
>TRBJ2-7|NA|NA|TRBV28
TGTGCCAGCAGTTTACAACGCATCGAGCAGTACTTC
CASSLQRIEQYF
>TRBJ1-2|NA|TRBD1|TRBV13
TGTGCCAGCACGGGACAGTTGGGTGGCTACACCTTC
CASTGQLGGYTF
>TRBJ2-4|NA|NA|TRBV2
TGTGCCAGCAGCGGACCTGGGGGCATTCAGTACTTC
CASSGPGGIQYF